The 23 T cell receptor beta chains presented below share a single source sample, sequenced in a study of beta chain features in type 1 diabetes. The whole isolated RNA underwent reverse transcription, so sequencing captured expressed TCRB transcripts. The table came from immunoSEQ multiplex PCR; TCRdb's copy has only in-frame clones and leaves some out. The profile shows over 350,000 clones, around 16% of them singletons. Sequencing was done on a sample of naive CD4+ T cells from blood. These receptor sequences come from a woman aged 18-29 years in good health.

The chain couples TRBV15 to TRBJ2-3, with TRBD1 as a possible D gene (5 bases). The CDR3 contains 16 residues. The V gene lost 5 bases and the J gene lost 1 base, with 16 bases spanning the gap. CDR1 is LNHNV and CDR2 is YYDKDF in the germline V gene (reference sequence). The CDR3 loop reads CATSPRRGQGTDTQYF. CDR3 coding DNA: TGTGCCACCAGCCCCCGAAGGGGTCAGGGCACAGATACGCAGTATTTT. The full variable domain, with the rest looked up from reference TRBV15 and TRBJ2-3, is DAMVIQNPRYQVTQFGKPVTLSCSQTLNHNVMYWYQQKSSQAPKLLFHYYDKDFNNEADTPDNFQSRRPNTSFCFLDIRSPGLGDTAMYLCATSPRRGQGTDTQYFGPGTRLTVL.

V gene TRBV27 combines with J gene TRBJ1-1; 8 bases map to TRBD1. The germline gives CDR1 MNHEY, CDR2 SMNVEV (reference sequence). After removal of 6 bases from V and 1 base from J, the junction contained 10 bases not matched to a gene. This CDR3 contains 16 residues. The CDR3 DNA reads as TGTGCCAGCAGCCTAGCGGGGACAGGCGCGAACACTGAAGCTTTCTTT. Its protein is CASSLAGTGANTEAFF.

A note on this clone: Other DNA sequences in the same sample also yield this CDR3. The chain is built from TRBV28 and TRBJ2-7, with 8 positions matching TRBD1. From germline, CDR1 is MDHEN and CDR2 SYDVKM. This CDR3 spans 13 amino acids. Trimming removed 6 bases from V and 3 bases from J; junction bases left unmatched: 4. The CDR3 region is CASSSGQGYEQYF. The CDR3 nucleotides read TGTGCCAGCAGCTCTGGACAGGGCTACGAGCAGTACTTC.

This clone was observed a few times. The rearrangement links TRBV29-1 to TRBJ2-7; 14 nucleotides agree with TRBD2. Looked up from germline, CDR1 is SQVTM and CDR2 is ANQGSEA. V was pared by 5 bases and J by 6 bases, with 6 bases of the junction left unmatched. The CDR3 is 14 amino acids. Here the CDR3 reads CSVRLAGGLVEQYF. In nucleotides, the CDR3 is TGCAGCGTTAGACTAGCGGGAGGGCTTGTCGAGCAGTACTTC.

J is TRBJ1-1 and V is TRBV30; D gene uncertain. The CDR3 loop spans 13 amino acids. Germline-derived CDR1 and CDR2 are GTSNPN and SVGIG (reference sequence). V was cut by 0 bases and J by 4 bases, with 9 bases left in between. The CDR3 loop is CAWSVRDGTEAFF. The CDR3 bases are TGTGCCTGGAGTGTTAGAGATGGCACTGAAGCTTTCTTT. The full variable domain, with the rest looked up from reference TRBV30 and TRBJ1-1, is SQTIHQWPATLVQPVGSPLSLECTVEGTSNPNLYWYRQAAGRGLQLLFYSVGIGQISSEVPQNLSASRPQDRQFILSSKKLLLSDSGFYLCAWSVRDGTEAFFGQGTRLTVV.

CDR3 amino acids: CASSSEDVDLTDTQYF. CDR3 sequence (DNA): TGTGCCAGCAGCTCAGAAGATGTGGACTTGACAGATACGCAGTATTTT. The genes are TRBV7-9 and TRBJ2-3; tentatively, D is TRBD2 (5 bases). This CDR3 region has 16 residues. Germline V gives CDR1 SEHNR, CDR2 FQNEAQ (reference sequence). V gave up 4 bases and J gave up 3 bases, with 17 bases separating them.

This clone was seen a handful of times. The rearrangement joins TRBV7-9 to TRBJ1-1; D not resolved. Looked up from germline, CDR1 is SEHNR and CDR2 is FQNEAQ (reference sequence). The CDR3 covers 13 residues. V was pared by 1 base and J by 0 bases, with 3 bases between. CDR3 loop: CASSLVMNTEAFF. The CDR3 bases are TGTGCCAGCAGCTTAGTCATGAACACTGAAGCTTTCTTT.

The chain is built from TRBV18 and TRBJ1-2, with a possible D match to TRBD1 (6 bases). Per germline, CDR1 KGHSH and CDR2 LQKENI. The CDR3 contains 15 residues. V dropped 2 bases and J dropped 4 bases, with 14 bases sitting between them. CDR3 sequence (DNA): TGTGCCAGCTCACCAGCGACAGGAACAATCTATGGCTACACCTTC. Encoded protein: CASSPATGTIYGYTF. The full variable domain, completed using reference TRBV18 and TRBJ1-2, is NAGVMQNPRHLVRRRGQEARLRCSPMKGHSHVYWYRQLPEEGLKFMVYLQKENIIDESGMPKERFSAEFPKEGPSILRIQQVVRGDSAAYFCASSPATGTIYGYTFGSGTRLTVV.

The CDR3 spells CASSLTAGNRAFF. The CDR3 DNA reads TGTGCCAGCAGCTTAACGGCAGGGAACAGGGCTTTCTTT. The chain employs TRBV7-3 and TRBJ1-1, with D possibly TRBD1 on 5 matching bases. Germline CDR1 reads SGHTA; CDR2 reads FQGTGA. The length of the CDR3 is 13 residues. The V end was cut by 0 bases, the J end by 11 bases, with 13 bases between.

The chain links TRBV27 to TRBJ2-1, with TRBD2 as a possible D gene (5 bases). This CDR3 is built from 14 residues. Trimming left V 8 bases short and J 9 bases short, with 20 bases between. CDR1 and CDR2 from the germline V gene are MNHEY and SMNVEV (reference sequence). The CDR3 protein is CASLRTPERTEQFF. The CDR3 DNA reads TGTGCCAGCCTGAGGACTCCGGAGAGGACTGAGCAGTTCTTC.

The chain recombines TRBV7-3 with TRBJ2-1; perhaps TRBD2 as D (6 bases). V shed 4 bases and J shed 7 bases, with 11 bases lying between them. The germline V gene encodes CDR1 SGHTA and CDR2 FQGTGA. The CDR3 loop spans 13 amino acids. The CDR3 DNA is TGTGCCAGCAGCTCAGCGGGTGGGAATGAGCAGTTCTTC. It specifies CASSSAGGNEQFF.

The sample holds a few counts of this clone. The chain employs TRBV29-1 and TRBJ2-5, with D maybe TRBD2 (5 bases). The V gene's germline CDR1 is SQVTM and CDR2 ANQGSEA. V lost 3 bases, J lost 2 bases, and 10 bases lay in between. The CDR3 has 13 residues. The CDR3 DNA reads TGCAGCGTTGAGAGGACTGTGCAAGAGACCCAGTACTTC. Its translation: CSVERTVQETQYF.

The V and J genes are TRBV2 and TRBJ1-5; D is uncertain. This CDR3 region has 13 residues. V was shortened by 8 bases and J by 9 bases, with 17 bases between the two germline ends. Germline CDR1 SNHLY, CDR2 FYNNEI. The CDR3 sequence is CASSLFSERPQHF. CDR3 sequence (DNA): TGTGCCAGCTCTCTTTTCTCCGAGCGGCCCCAGCATTTT. The variable domain in full, completed from reference TRBV2 and TRBJ1-5, reads EPEVTQTPSHQVTQMGQEVILRCVPISNHLYFYWYRQILGQKVEFLVSFYNNEISEKSEIFDDQFSVERPDGSNFTLKIRSTKLEDSAMYFCASSLFSERPQHFGDGTRLSIL.

This clone has only a few counts. Other DNA variants within this sample encode the same CDR3. The J gene is TRBJ2-7, the V gene TRBV18, with D uncertain. CDR1 is KGHSH and CDR2 is LQKENI in the germline V gene. The length of the CDR3 is 12 residues. With 3 bases removed from V and 4 bases from J, the gap between germline ends came to 7 bases. The CDR3 reads CASSPSSYEQYF. The CDR3 DNA reads as TGTGCCAGCTCACCTTCGAGTTACGAGCAGTACTTC. Filled out from reference TRBV18 and TRBJ2-7, the complete variable domain reads NAGVMQNPRHLVRRRGQEARLRCSPMKGHSHVYWYRQLPEEGLKFMVYLQKENIIDESGMPKERFSAEFPKEGPSILRIQQVVRGDSAAYFCASSPSSYEQYFGPGTRLTVT.

This clone was observed a few times. J is TRBJ1-2 and V is TRBV30; D not certain. CDR1 GTSNPN and CDR2 SVGIG come from the germline V gene (reference sequence). V dropped 1 base and J dropped 6 bases, with 6 bases sitting between them. The CDR3 contains 11 residues. In nucleotides, the CDR3 is TGTGCCTGGAGTGATCGAGATGGCTACACCTTC. It encodes CAWSDRDGYTF. The entire variable domain, with the rest obtained from reference TRBV30 and TRBJ1-2, is as follows: SQTIHQWPATLVQPVGSPLSLECTVEGTSNPNLYWYRQAAGRGLQLLFYSVGIGQISSEVPQNLSASRPQDRQFILSSKKLLLSDSGFYLCAWSDRDGYTFGSGTRLTVV.

CDR3 nucleotides: TGCAGCGTTGGACGGGACAAAAACATTCAGTACTTC. This sequence encodes CSVGRDKNIQYF. The chain employs TRBV29-1 and TRBJ2-4, with D perhaps matching TRBD2 (5 bases). The CDR3 consists of 12 residues. The V end was cut by 4 bases, the J end by 3 bases, with 7 bases between. Germline loops: CDR1 SQVTM, CDR2 ANQGSEA.

The rearrangement links TRBV29-1 to TRBJ2-1; 7 nucleotides match TRBD2. Trimming removed 6 bases from V and 5 bases from J; junction bases left unmatched: 10. Germline V CDR1 and CDR2: SQVTM, ANQGSEA. This CDR3 is built from 14 residues. CDR3: CSVSPGLSHNEQFF. CDR3 DNA: TGCAGCGTGTCACCGGGACTATCACACAATGAGCAGTTCTTC.

The rearrangement uses TRBV25-1 and TRBJ2-2; the D is unclear. The V end lost 5 bases, the J end lost 7 bases, and 14 bases lay between the germline ends. In germline, CDR1 is MGHDK, CDR2 SYGVNS. This CDR3 has 14 amino acids. The CDR3 region is CASSFDEVFGELFF. CDR3 nucleotide sequence: TGTGCCAGCAGTTTCGACGAGGTATTCGGGGAGCTGTTTTTT.

The chain combines TRBV20-1 with TRBJ2-1; a possible D gene is TRBD2 (5 bases). With 3 bases removed from V and 12 bases from J, the gap between germline ends came to 12 bases. Germline V gene lookup returns CDR1 DFQATT and CDR2 SNEGSKA (reference sequence). The CDR3 has 11 residues. The CDR3 here is CSASFRDRQFF. The CDR3 region has the DNA TGCAGTGCTAGTTTCCGGGATCGGCAGTTCTTC.

The chain joins TRBV21-1 to TRBJ2-7; the table assigns TRBD2, which was not confirmed against the DNA. TRBV21-1 corresponds to a pseudogene. This CDR3 region has 14 residues. CDR3 in amino acids: CASSASGLGYEQYF. The CDR3 DNA follows: TGTGCCAGCAGCGCATCGGGACTCGGATACGAGCAGTACTTC.

In its sample, this clone was seen a few times. The chain is built from TRBV9 and TRBJ1-5; 9 positions agree with TRBD1. The germline gives CDR1 SGDLS, CDR2 YYNGEE. Trimming took 0 bases from V and 8 from J; bases not matched to a gene: 6. CDR3 size: 15 residues. The DNA of the CDR3 is TGTGCCAGCAGCGTAGAGGGACAGGGTGTGAAGCCCCAGCATTTT. This gives the protein CASSVEGQGVKPQHF.

This rearrangement joins TRBV7-2 to TRBJ1-2, with 8 bases that match TRBD1. This CDR3 spans 17 amino acids. Germline CDR1 SGHTA, CDR2 FQGNSA. Trimming cost V 5 bases and J 2 bases; bases outside gene matches: 13. In DNA form, the CDR3 reads TGTGCCAGCAGCGCGAACCTCGCCAGGGGGCAGAACTATGGCTACACCTTC. Encoded protein: CASSANLARGQNYGYTF. The variable domain in full, with the rest retrieved from reference TRBV7-2 and TRBJ1-2, is GAGVSQSPSNKVTEKGKDVELRCDPISGHTALYWYRQSLGQGLEFLIYFQGNSAPDKSGLPSDRFSAERTGGSVSTLTIQRTQQEDSAVYLCASSANLARGQNYGYTFGSGTRLTVV.

The chain employs TRBV11-2 and TRBJ2-1; TRBD2 matches at 13 bases. Germline CDR1 SGHAT, CDR2 FQNNGV. V dropped 3 bases and J dropped 8; count of bases not matched to a gene: 10. The CDR3 has 17 amino acids. CDR3 nucleotide sequence: TGTGCCAGCAGCTTTCGGACTAGCGGGAGTGAACTACATGAGCAGTTCTTC. This codes for CASSFRTSGSELHEQFF. Combining the CDR3 with reference TRBV11-2 and TRBJ2-1 gives the whole variable domain EAGVAQSPRYKIIEKRQSVAFWCNPISGHATLYWYQQILGQGPKLLIQFQNNGVVDDSQLPKDRFSAERLKGVDSTLKIQPAKLEDSAVYLCASSFRTSGSELHEQFFGPGTRLTVL.